Sequencing of this TCR beta chain was carried out in a study of cytomegalovirus exposure and HLA in healthy donors. Study outcomes and limitations: In a later analysis, HLA-associated TCR beta chains were more clonally expanded than equally common others. Follow-up analysis later connected one missense variant in DCLRE1C with trimming of TCR beta V- and J-genes. A later analysis associated some 16,000 TCR beta sequences with HLA alleles at a 0.05 false discovery rate. There were some public TCRs occurring in many donors, but most TCR sequences were rare.

The CDR3 has 14 amino acids. CDR1 and CDR2 (germline): SGHRS, YFSETQ. Trimming took 0 bases from V and 2 from J; bases not matched to a gene: 1. It was with 60 Vbeta and 13 Jbeta primers that the PCR ran. The data were produced by immunoSEQ multiplex PCR, yet TCRdb's version contains in-frame clones alone and is incomplete. Here the sample spans fewer than 350,000 clones, 85% to 90% being singletons. As for this clone: Its antigen is as yet unknown.

Sequencing was performed on PBMCs. The chain carries TRBV5-1 and TRBJ1-1; 7 bases align to TRBD1. The receptor comes from a woman aged 18-35 years in good health and CMV-seronegative. The CDR3 coding sequence is TGCGCCAGCAGCTTGGAGGGGGCAAACACTGAAGCTTTCTTT. Its protein product is CASSLEGANTEAFF.